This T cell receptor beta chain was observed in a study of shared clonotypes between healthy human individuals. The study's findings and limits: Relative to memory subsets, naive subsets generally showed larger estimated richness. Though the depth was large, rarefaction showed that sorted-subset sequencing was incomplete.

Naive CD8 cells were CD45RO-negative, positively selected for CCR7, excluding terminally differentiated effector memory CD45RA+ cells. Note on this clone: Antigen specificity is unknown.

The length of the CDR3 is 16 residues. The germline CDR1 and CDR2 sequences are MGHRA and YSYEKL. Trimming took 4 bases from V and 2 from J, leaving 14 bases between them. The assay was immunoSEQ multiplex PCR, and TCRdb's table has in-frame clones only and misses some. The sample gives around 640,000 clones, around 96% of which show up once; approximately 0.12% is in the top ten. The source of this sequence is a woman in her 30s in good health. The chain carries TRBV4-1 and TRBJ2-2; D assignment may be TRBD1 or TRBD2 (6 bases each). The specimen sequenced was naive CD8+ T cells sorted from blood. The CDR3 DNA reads TGCGCCAGCAGCCCACAGGGACTCCTAAACACCGGGGAGCTGTTTTTT. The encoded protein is CASSPQGLLNTGELFF.